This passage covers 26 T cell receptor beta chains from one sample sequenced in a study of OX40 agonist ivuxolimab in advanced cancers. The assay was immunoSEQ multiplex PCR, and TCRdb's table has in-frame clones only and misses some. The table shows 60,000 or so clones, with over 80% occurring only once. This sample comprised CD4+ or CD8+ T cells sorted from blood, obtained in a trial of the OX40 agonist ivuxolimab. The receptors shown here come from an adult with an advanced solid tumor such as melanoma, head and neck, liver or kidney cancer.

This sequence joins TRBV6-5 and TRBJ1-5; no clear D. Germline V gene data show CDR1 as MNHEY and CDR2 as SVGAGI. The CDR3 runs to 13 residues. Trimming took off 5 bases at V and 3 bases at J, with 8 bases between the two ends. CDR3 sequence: CASSRLSNQPQHF. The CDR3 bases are TGTGCCAGCAGTCGACTCTCCAATCAGCCCCAGCATTTT.

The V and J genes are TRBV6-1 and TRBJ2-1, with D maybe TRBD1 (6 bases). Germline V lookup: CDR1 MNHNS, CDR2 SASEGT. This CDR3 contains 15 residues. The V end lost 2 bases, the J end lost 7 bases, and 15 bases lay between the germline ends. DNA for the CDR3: TGTGCCAGCAGTGAAAGTGGGGGCCTGTGGAATGAGCAGTTCTTC. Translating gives CASSESGGLWNEQFF.

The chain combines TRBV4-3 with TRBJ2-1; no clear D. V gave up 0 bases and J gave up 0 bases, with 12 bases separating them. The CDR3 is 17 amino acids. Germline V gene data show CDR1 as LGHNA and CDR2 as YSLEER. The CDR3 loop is CASSQDSAASSYNEQFF. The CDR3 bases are TGCGCCAGCAGCCAAGATTCCGCGGCGAGCTCCTACAATGAGCAGTTCTTC.

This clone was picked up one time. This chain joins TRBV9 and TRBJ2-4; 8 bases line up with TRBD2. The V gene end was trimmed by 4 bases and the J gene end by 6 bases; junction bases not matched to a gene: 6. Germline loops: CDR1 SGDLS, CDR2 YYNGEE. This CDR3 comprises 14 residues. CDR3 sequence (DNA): TGTGCCAGCAGCTCAACTAGCGGCCGAAACATTCAGTACTTC. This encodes CASSSTSGRNIQYF. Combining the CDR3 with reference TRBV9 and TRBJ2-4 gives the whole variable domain DSGVTQTPKHLITATGQRVTLRCSPRSGDLSVYWYQQSLDQGLQFLIQYYNGEERAKGNILERFSAQQFPDLHSELNLSSLELGDSALYFCASSSTSGRNIQYFGAGTRLSVL.

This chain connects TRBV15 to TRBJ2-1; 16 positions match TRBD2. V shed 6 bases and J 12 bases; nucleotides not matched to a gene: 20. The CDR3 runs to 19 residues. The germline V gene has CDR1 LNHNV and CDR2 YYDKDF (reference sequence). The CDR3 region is CATRMGLAGGVPNQRVQFF. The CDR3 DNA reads TGTGCCACCAGGATGGGACTAGCGGGGGGGGTACCCAATCAACGTGTGCAGTTCTTC.

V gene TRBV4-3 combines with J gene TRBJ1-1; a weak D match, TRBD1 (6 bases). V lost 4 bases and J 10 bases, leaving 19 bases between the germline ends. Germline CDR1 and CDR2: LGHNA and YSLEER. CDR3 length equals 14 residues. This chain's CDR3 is CASSPVGAGVTAFF. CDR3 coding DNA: TGCGCCAGCAGCCCCGTCGGGGCAGGGGTCACAGCTTTCTTT.

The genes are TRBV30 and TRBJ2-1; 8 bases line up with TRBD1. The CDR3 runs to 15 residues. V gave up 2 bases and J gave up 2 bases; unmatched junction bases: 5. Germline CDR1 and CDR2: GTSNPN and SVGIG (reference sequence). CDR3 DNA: TGTGCCTGGAGTTCCGGGACAGGTCCCTACAATGAGCAGTTCTTC. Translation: CAWSSGTGPYNEQFF. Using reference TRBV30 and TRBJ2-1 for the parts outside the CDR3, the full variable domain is SQTIHQWPATLVQPVGSPLSLECTVEGTSNPNLYWYRQAAGRGLQLLFYSVGIGQISSEVPQNLSASRPQDRQFILSSKKLLLSDSGFYLCAWSSGTGPYNEQFFGPGTRLTVL.

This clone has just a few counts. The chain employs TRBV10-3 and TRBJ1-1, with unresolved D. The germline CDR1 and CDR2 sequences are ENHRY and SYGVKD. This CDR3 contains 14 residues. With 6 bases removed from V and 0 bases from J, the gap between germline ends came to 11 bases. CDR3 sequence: CAISLGNVNTEAFF. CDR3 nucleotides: TGTGCCATCAGCCTGGGTAACGTGAACACTGAAGCTTTCTTT.

CDR3 DNA sequence: TGTGCCAGCAGTTTCCTTCCGGGACAGGGGGCTGGTGAAGCTTTCTTT. It translates to CASSFLPGQGAGEAFF. This chain uses TRBV28 with TRBJ1-1; 12 positions agree with TRBD1. The length of the CDR3 is 16 residues. Germline values: CDR1 MDHEN, CDR2 SYDVKM. V shed 3 bases, J shed 7 bases, and the junction held 9 bases outside the gene matches.

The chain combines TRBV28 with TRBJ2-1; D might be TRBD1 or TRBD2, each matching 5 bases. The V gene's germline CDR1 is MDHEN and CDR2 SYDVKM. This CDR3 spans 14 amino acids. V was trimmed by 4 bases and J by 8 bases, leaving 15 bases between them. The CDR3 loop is CASSSPGVRDEQFF. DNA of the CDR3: TGTGCCAGCAGTTCACCCGGGGTCAGGGATGAGCAGTTCTTC.

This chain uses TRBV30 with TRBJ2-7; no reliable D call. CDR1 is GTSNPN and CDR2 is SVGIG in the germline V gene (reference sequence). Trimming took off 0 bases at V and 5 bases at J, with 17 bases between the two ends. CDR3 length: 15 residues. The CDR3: CAWSVSSPGRHEQYV. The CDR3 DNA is TGTGCCTGGAGTGTAAGTAGCCCTGGAAGGCACGAGCAGTACGTC.

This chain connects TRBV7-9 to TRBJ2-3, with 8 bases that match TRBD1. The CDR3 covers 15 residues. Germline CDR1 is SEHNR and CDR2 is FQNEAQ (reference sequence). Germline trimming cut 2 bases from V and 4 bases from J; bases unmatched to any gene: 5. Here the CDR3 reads CASSLPQGVADTQYF. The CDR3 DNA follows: TGTGCCAGCAGCTTACCACAGGGGGTTGCAGATACGCAGTATTTT.

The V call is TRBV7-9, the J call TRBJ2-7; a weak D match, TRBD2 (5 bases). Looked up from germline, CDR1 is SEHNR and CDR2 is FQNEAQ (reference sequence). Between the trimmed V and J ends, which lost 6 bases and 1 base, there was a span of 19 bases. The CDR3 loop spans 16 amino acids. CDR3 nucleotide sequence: TGTGCCAGCAGTACTAGGAACAATTTTCCGTCCTACGAGCAGTACTTC. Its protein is CASSTRNNFPSYEQYF.

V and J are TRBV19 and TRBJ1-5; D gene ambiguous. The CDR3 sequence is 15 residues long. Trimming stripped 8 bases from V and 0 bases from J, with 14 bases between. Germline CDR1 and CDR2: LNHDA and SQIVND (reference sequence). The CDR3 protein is CASQTRIYSNQPQHF. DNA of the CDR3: TGTGCCAGTCAGACGAGGATCTATAGCAATCAGCCCCAGCATTTT. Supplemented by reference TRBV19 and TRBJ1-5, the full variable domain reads DGGITQSPKYLFRKEGQNVTLSCEQNLNHDAMYWYRQDPGQGLRLIYYSQIVNDFQKGDIAEGYSVSREKKESFPLTVTSAQKNPTAFYLCASQTRIYSNQPQHFGDGTRLSIL.

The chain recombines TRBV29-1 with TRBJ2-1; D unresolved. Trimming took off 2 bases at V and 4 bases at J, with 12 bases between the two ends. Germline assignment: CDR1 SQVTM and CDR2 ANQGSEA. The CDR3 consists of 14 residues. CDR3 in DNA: TGCAGCGTTGAAAGTCCTACTACGTACAATGAGCAGTTCTTC. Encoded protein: CSVESPTTYNEQFF.

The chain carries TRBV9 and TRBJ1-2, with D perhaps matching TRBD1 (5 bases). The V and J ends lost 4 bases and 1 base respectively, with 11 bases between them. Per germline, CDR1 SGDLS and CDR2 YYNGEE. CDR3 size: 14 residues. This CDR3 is CASSPGTDNYGYTF. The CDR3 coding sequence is TGTGCCAGCAGCCCCGGGACGGATAACTATGGCTACACCTTC.

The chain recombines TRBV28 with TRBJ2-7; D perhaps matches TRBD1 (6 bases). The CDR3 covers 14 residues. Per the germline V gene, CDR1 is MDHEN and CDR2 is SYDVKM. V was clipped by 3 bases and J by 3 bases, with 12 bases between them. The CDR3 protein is CASSFQGRRYEQYF. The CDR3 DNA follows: TGTGCCAGCAGTTTTCAGGGGCGGCGCTACGAGCAGTACTTC.

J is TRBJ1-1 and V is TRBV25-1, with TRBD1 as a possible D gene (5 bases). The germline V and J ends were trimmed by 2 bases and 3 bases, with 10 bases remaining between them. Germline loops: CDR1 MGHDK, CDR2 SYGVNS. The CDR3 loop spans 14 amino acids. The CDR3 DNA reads TGTGCCAGCAGTGAAAGAGGGGAGTACACTGAAGCTTTCTTT. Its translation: CASSERGEYTEAFF.

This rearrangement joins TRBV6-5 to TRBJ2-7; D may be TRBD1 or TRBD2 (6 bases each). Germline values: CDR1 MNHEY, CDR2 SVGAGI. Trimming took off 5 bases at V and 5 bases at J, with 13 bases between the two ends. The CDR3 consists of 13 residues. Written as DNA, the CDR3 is TGTGCCAGCAGTCCGTGGGGGGCCCACGAGCAGTACTTC. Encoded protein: CASSPWGAHEQYF.

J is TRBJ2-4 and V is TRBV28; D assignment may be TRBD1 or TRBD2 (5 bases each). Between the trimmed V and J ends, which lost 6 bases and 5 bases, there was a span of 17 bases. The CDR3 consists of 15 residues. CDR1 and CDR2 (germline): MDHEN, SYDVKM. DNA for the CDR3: TGTGCCAGCAGCCCGCGCCCCCGAGGGGAAAACATTCAGTACTTC. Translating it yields CASSPRPRGENIQYF.

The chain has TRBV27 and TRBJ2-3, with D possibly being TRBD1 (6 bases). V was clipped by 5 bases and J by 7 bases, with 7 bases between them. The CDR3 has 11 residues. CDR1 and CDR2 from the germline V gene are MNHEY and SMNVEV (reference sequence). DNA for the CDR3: TGTGCCAGCAGTCAGGGGCATACGCAGTATTTT. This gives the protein CASSQGHTQYF.

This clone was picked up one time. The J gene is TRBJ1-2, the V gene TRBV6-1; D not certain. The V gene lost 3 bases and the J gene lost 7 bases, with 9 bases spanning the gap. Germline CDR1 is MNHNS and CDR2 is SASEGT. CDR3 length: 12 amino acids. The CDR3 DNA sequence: TGTGCCAGCAGTGAGACTCAGTTTGGCTACACCTTC. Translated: CASSETQFGYTF.

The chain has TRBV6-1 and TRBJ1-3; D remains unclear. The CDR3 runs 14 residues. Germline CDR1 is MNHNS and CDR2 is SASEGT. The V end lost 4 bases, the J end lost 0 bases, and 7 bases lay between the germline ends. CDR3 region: CASSVWSSGNTIYF. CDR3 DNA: TGTGCCAGCAGTGTGTGGAGCTCTGGAAACACCATATATTTT.

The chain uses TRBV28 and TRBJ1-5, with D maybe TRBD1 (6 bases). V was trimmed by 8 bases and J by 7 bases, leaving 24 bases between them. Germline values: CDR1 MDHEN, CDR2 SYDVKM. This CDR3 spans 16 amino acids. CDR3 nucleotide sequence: TGTGCCAGCCGGCCTCCCGTGTGGGGGCTCGAACAGCCCCAGCATTTT. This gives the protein CASRPPVWGLEQPQHF.

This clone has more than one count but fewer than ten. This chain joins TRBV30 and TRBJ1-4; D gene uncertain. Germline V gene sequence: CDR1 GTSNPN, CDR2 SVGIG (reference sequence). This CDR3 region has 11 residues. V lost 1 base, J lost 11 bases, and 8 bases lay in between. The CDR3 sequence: CAWSAGKKLFF. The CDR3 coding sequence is TGTGCCTGGAGTGCGGGGAAGAAACTGTTTTTT.

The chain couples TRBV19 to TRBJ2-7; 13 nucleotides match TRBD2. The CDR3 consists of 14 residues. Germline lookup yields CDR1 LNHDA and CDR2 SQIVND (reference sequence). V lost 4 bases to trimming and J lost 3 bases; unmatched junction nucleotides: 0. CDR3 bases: TGTGCCAGTAGTAGGACTAGCGGGAGCTACGAGCAGTACGTC. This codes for CASSRTSGSYEQYV.